This T cell receptor beta chain was recovered during a study of T cell repertoires in MIS-A myocarditis. The CDR3 runs 14 residues. CDR1 is WSHSY, CDR2 SAAADI, per germline. V was trimmed by 0 bases and J by 4 bases, leaving 9 bases between them. Here immunoSEQ multiplex PCR was the method, and the copy in TCRdb shows in-frame clones only, minus some. The table lists about 9,200 clones, around 89% of them singletons, with just over 2% in the top ten. The receptor's source is a man aged 18 to 29 with fulminant myocarditis from multisystem inflammatory syndrome in adults (MIS-A) after COVID-19. The sequenced material came from thoracic lymph node tissue obtained at autopsy. The genes are TRBV10-2 and TRBJ1-2; possible D gene TRBD1, 5 bases. The CDR3 nucleotides read TGCGCCAGCAGTGAGTCCGGGGGAACCTATGGCTACACCTTC. Translated: CASSESGGTYGYTF.